The 16 T cell receptor beta chains reported below all come from one sample, sequenced in a study of blood T cell repertoires in COVID-19. Libraries were prepared by immunoSEQ multiplex PCR; TCRdb keeps only in-frame clonotypes and omits some of them. The sample records roughly 310,000 clones, around 87% being singletons. The source material was peripheral blood. These TCRs come from a woman aged 45 to 65 with active or convalescent COVID-19.

This chain links TRBV5-1 with TRBJ2-7; possibly TRBD1 for D (5 bases). The CDR3 sequence is 13 residues long. Germline CDR1 SGHRS, CDR2 YFSETQ. Trimming pared 4 bases from V and 5 bases from J, leaving 13 bases between. As DNA, the CDR3 is TGCGCCAGCAGCCCAGGGTTACTCGACGAGCAGTACTTC. Translated, it gives CASSPGLLDEQYF. Full variable domain (remainder filled in from reference TRBV5-1 and TRBJ2-7): KAGVTQTPRYLIKTRGQQVTLSCSPISGHRSVSWYQQTPGQGLQFLFEYFSETQRNKGNFPGRFSGRQFSNSRSEMNVSTLELGDSALYLCASSPGLLDEQYFGPGTRLTVT.

J is TRBJ1-2 and V is TRBV19; 8 bases line up with TRBD1. Germline values: CDR1 LNHDA, CDR2 SQIVND (reference sequence). With 5 bases clipped from V and 5 bases from J, the junction kept 10 bases outside the gene matches. CDR3 size: 15 residues. The chain's CDR3 is CASSPRPTGVYGYTF. In DNA, the CDR3 is TGTGCCAGTAGTCCCAGACCGACAGGGGTTTATGGCTACACCTTC.

This clone appeared a single time. The chain has TRBV6-1 and TRBJ1-5, with D possibly TRBD1 on 6 matching bases. The CDR3 consists of 14 residues. Germline-derived CDR1 and CDR2 are MNHNS and SASEGT. Trimming left V 2 bases short and J 7 bases short, with 12 bases between. Written as DNA, the CDR3 is TGTGCCAGCAGTGAATGGTCAGGGGTACAGCCCCAGCATTTT. The encoded protein is CASSEWSGVQPQHF.

The chain combines TRBV2 with TRBJ1-2; 8 nucleotides match TRBD1. The V segment lost 7 bases and the J segment 5 bases; nucleotides outside the gene matches: 9. The CDR3 is made up of 14 amino acids. Per the germline V gene, CDR1 is SNHLY and CDR2 is FYNNEI. CDR3 DNA sequence: TGTGCCAGCACCCGAAACAGGGGGAATTATGGCTACACCTTC. It encodes CASTRNRGNYGYTF.

The gene calls are TRBV27 and TRBJ1-1; TRBD1 matches 8 bases. The V segment lost 6 bases and the J segment 7 bases; nucleotides outside the gene matches: 10. Germline values: CDR1 MNHEY, CDR2 SMNVEV (reference sequence). The CDR3 loop spans 14 amino acids. CDR3 sequence reads: CASSRQGRKSEAFF. The CDR3 DNA reads TGTGCCAGCAGCCGACAGGGGAGGAAGAGTGAAGCTTTCTTT.

This clone was seen once. The chain combines TRBV19 with TRBJ2-1; perhaps TRBD1 as D (7 bases). CDR1 is LNHDA, CDR2 SQIVND, per germline (reference sequence). V dropped 7 bases and J dropped 1 base, with 8 bases sitting between them. This CDR3 is 13 amino acids long. CDR3 nucleotide sequence: TGTGCCAGTACAGGGGGGTCCTACAATGAGCAGTTCTTC. Translating gives CASTGGSYNEQFF.

The chain joins TRBV11-3 to TRBJ2-5, with a tentative D call TRBD1 (5 bases). Trimming left V 4 bases short and J 2 bases short, with 8 bases between. Germline assignment: CDR1 SGHNT and CDR2 YENEEA. The CDR3 loop spans 13 amino acids. CDR3 residues: CASSSTEQETQYF. In DNA form, the CDR3 reads TGTGCCAGCAGCTCGACAGAGCAAGAGACCCAGTACTTC.

V and J are TRBV6-2 or TRBV6-3 and TRBJ2-2; D is undetermined. The CDR3 runs to 13 residues. V lost 5 bases, J lost 5 bases, and 9 bases lay in between. Germline CDR1 reads MNHEY; CDR2 reads SVGEGT. CDR3 sequence: CASSLLLTGELFF. In DNA form, the CDR3 reads TGTGCCAGCAGTCTTCTCTTGACCGGGGAGCTGTTTTTT.

V and J are TRBV12-3 or TRBV12-4 and TRBJ1-4, with 8 bases identical to TRBD1. The CDR3 covers 13 residues. Unmatched junction bases numbered 5, after V lost 3 bases and J lost 11 bases. CDR3 loop: CASSFDRGGKLFF. In nucleotides, the CDR3 is TGTGCCAGCAGTTTTGACAGGGGCGGGAAACTGTTTTTT.

This clone appeared a single time. This rearrangement joins TRBV7-8 to TRBJ2-2; the match to TRBD1 covers 7 bases. This CDR3 has 16 amino acids. V was clipped by 4 bases and J by 2 bases; unmatched bases: 7. Looked up from germline, CDR1 is SGHVS and CDR2 is FQNEAQ. CDR3 DNA sequence: TGTGCCAGCAGCTCTCAACAGGGGACAAACACCGGGGAGCTGTTTTTT. Its protein product is CASSSQQGTNTGELFF.

V is TRBV7-2 and J is TRBJ2-1; maybe TRBD2 (7 bases). Germline V lookup: CDR1 SGHTA, CDR2 FQGNSA. The CDR3 covers 14 residues. V was trimmed by 5 bases and J by 7 bases, leaving 15 bases between them. The CDR3 region is CASSLDGGPNEQFF. CDR3 bases: TGTGCCAGCAGCCTGGACGGGGGGCCGAATGAGCAGTTCTTC.

The chain employs TRBV2 and TRBJ2-7; tentatively, D is TRBD2 (6 bases). Deletions cut 0 bases from V and 6 bases from J, with 15 bases between. The CDR3 runs 15 residues. Germline V lookup: CDR1 SNHLY, CDR2 FYNNEI. CDR3 nucleotides: TGTGCCAGCAGTGAAGCTGGGACTGGTTCGGGCGAGCAGTACTTC. Translated, it gives CASSEAGTGSGEQYF.

The chain uses TRBV4-3 and TRBJ1-2; D perhaps matches TRBD1 (5 bases). Per germline, CDR1 LGHNA and CDR2 YSLEER. This CDR3 has 16 residues. The V end was cut by 0 bases, the J end by 0 bases, with 11 bases between. CDR3 sequence: CASSQEGGRANYGYTF. The CDR3 DNA follows: TGCGCCAGCAGCCAAGAGGGCGGCAGGGCTAACTATGGCTACACCTTC.

On this clone itself: The sample has other DNA sequences that encode this CDR3 too. The rearrangement joins TRBV9 to TRBJ2-1; no clear D gene. Trimming stripped 2 bases from V and 6 bases from J, with 3 bases between. The CDR3 length is 11 residues. Per the germline V gene, CDR1 is SGDLS and CDR2 is YYNGEE. The CDR3 bases are TGTGCCAGCAGCGTCCGCAATGAGCAGTTCTTC. Translated: CASSVRNEQFF. Full variable domain (remainder filled in from reference TRBV9 and TRBJ2-1): DSGVTQTPKHLITATGQRVTLRCSPRSGDLSVYWYQQSLDQGLQFLIQYYNGEERAKGNILERFSAQQFPDLHSELNLSSLELGDSALYFCASSVRNEQFFGPGTRLTVL.

The chain employs TRBV7-8 and TRBJ2-7; 7 bases are shared with TRBD1. Germline CDR1 is SGHVS and CDR2 is FQNEAQ. CDR3 length equals 14 residues. The trim removed 5 bases at V and 7 bases at J, leaving 11 bases unmatched. The CDR3 protein is CASSQPVQGQEQYF. Written as DNA, the CDR3 is TGTGCCAGCAGCCAGCCGGTACAGGGACAGGAGCAGTACTTC. Complete variable domain (other parts from reference TRBV7-8 and TRBJ2-7): GAGVSQSPRYKVAKRGQDVALRCDPISGHVSLFWYQQALGQGPEFLTYFQNEAQLDKSGLPSDRFFAERPEGSVSTLKIQRTQQEDSAVYLCASSQPVQGQEQYFGPGTRLTVT.

The chain recombines TRBV6-1 with TRBJ2-7; TRBD1 agrees at 7 bases. This CDR3 is 15 amino acids long. CDR1 is MNHNS and CDR2 is SASEGT in the germline V gene. V lost 2 bases, J lost 1 base, and 5 bases stayed unmatched. In nucleotides, the CDR3 is TGTGCCAGCAGTGAACGACAGGGAAGGTCCTACGAGCAGTACTTC. Residues: CASSERQGRSYEQYF.